The clone carrying this T cell receptor beta chain showed up just a few times. What it binds is unknown. TCRdb recomputed calls from the 5' RACE reads with MiXCR, one row per CDR3 protein. This sample has 40,000 to 45,000 distinct CDR3 sequences, with roughly an eighth found just once. The time point: sample taken at primary tumor resection. The input material, whole RNA from tumor, nontumor lung or frozen PBMC, was sequenced unsorted. The ends lost 3 bases at V and 1 base at J; junction bases unmatched: 5. In germline, CDR1 is LNHDA, CDR2 SQIVND (reference sequence). The CDR3 extends over 18 amino acids. This entry belongs to a study of spatial heterogeneity in lung cancer. Study summary: Consistent detection of more beta-chain than alpha-chain sequences was observed. Mean representation of each unique TCR and UMI combination in the raw reads exceeded nine occurrences. Whole-study findings and limits: Blood contained ubiquitous expanded tumor TCRs more at resection than at follow-up.

This chain links TRBV19 with TRBJ2-2; 13 bases are a match to TRBD2. The sequencing here drew on PBMCs, taken at surgery. The clonotype was recovered from a male donor with early-stage non-small cell lung cancer. CDR3 sequence: CASSISGTSGVNTGELFF. CDR3 in DNA: TGTGCCAGTAGTATCTCCGGGACTAGCGGGGTGAACACCGGGGAGCTGTTTTTT.